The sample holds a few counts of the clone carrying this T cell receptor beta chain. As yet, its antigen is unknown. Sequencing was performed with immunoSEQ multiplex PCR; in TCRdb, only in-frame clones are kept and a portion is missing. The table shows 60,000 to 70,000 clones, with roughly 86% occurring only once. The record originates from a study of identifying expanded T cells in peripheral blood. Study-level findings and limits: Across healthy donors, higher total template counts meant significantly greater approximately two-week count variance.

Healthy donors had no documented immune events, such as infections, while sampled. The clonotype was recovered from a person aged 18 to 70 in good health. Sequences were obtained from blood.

Here the CDR3 reads CASVKDSNYGYTF. CDR3 bases: TGTGCCAGTGTGAAAGACAGCAACTATGGCTACACCTTC. The chain carries TRBV2 and TRBJ1-2; D may be TRBD1 (5 bases). Trimming removed 9 bases at V and 2 bases at J, with 13 bases between. CDR1 is SNHLY and CDR2 is FYNNEI in the germline V gene. This CDR3 has 13 amino acids.